The 16 T cell receptor beta chains reported below all come from one sample, sequenced in a study of blood T cell repertoires in COVID-19. The table came from immunoSEQ multiplex PCR; TCRdb's copy has only in-frame clones and leaves some out. The profile shows fewer than 300,000 clones, roughly 90% of them singletons. The material sequenced was PBMCs or T cells enriched from blood (not recorded which). The receptors were sampled from a woman aged 25 to 45 who had recovered from COVID-19.

The genes are TRBV14 and TRBJ1-4, with D unresolved. Germline V lookup: CDR1 SGHDN, CDR2 FVKESK. The CDR3 length is 15 residues. V lost 1 base to trimming and J lost 7 bases, with 13 bases between them. The CDR3 bases are TGTGCCAGCAGCCAAGCACACGGGTTATCTGAAAAACTGTTTTTT. Translation: CASSQAHGLSEKLFF.

The chain is built from TRBV7-2 and TRBJ2-1; TRBD2 aligns across 8 bases. Unmatched junction bases numbered 12, after V lost 2 bases and J lost 9 bases. Germline loops: CDR1 SGHTA, CDR2 FQGNSA. The CDR3 contains 16 residues. CDR3 nucleotide sequence: TGTGCCAGCAGCTTAAATCAGCGGGAGAACTCGGGTGAGCAGTTCTTC. Protein product: CASSLNQRENSGEQFF.

The CDR3 reads CASSQDWREANTGELFF. The CDR3 DNA reads TGTGCCAGCAGCCAAGATTGGCGGGAGGCGAACACCGGGGAGCTGTTTTTT. This chain joins TRBV4-2 and TRBJ2-2; TRBD2 matches 8 bases. Germline trimming cut 0 bases from V and 0 bases from J; bases unmatched to any gene: 3. This CDR3 is 17 amino acids long. CDR1 and CDR2 (germline): LGHNA, YNFKEQ.

The chain uses TRBV14 and TRBJ2-2; a possible D gene is TRBD1 (5 bases). Germline lookup yields CDR1 SGHDN and CDR2 FVKESK. This CDR3 is 14 amino acids long. V was shortened by 1 base and J by 9 bases, with 12 bases between the two germline ends. The CDR3 sequence: CASSQATGGRELFF. Here the CDR3 DNA reads TGTGCCAGCAGCCAAGCTACAGGTGGGAGGGAGCTGTTTTTT.

This chain joins TRBV7-9 and TRBJ2-7, with D perhaps matching TRBD1 (5 bases). Germline V lookup: CDR1 SEHNR, CDR2 FQNEAQ (reference sequence). V shed 2 bases and J shed 9 bases, with 14 bases lying between them. The length of the CDR3 is 13 residues. In DNA, the CDR3 is TGTGCCAGCAGCTTATCGGCAGGGCAGGGGCAGTACTTC. Its protein is CASSLSAGQGQYF.

With respect to this clone: Distinct nucleotide sequences in the sample also encode this CDR3. The chain employs TRBV24-1 and TRBJ2-7, with 11 nucleotides matching TRBD1. The CDR3 runs to 15 residues. V trimming: 4 bases; J trimming: 3 bases; junction bases outside the gene matches: 4. Germline loops: CDR1 KGHDR, CDR2 SFDVKD. CDR3 sequence reads: CATSDPGTGGYEQYF. For the CDR3, the DNA is TGTGCCACCAGTGACCCTGGGACAGGGGGCTACGAGCAGTACTTC.

CDR3 residues: CASSLTGGAFF. Written as DNA, the CDR3 is TGTGCCAGCAGTTTGACAGGGGGAGCTTTCTTT. V is TRBV28 and J is TRBJ1-1, with 9 bases lining up with TRBD1. The length of the CDR3 is 11 residues. CDR1 MDHEN and CDR2 SYDVKM come from the germline V gene. V was pared by 3 bases and J by 10 bases, with 0 bases of the junction left unmatched.

This chain connects TRBV9 to TRBJ2-3; TRBD1 matches at 9 bases. The length of the CDR3 is 15 residues. Germline values: CDR1 SGDLS, CDR2 YYNGEE. The V and J ends lost 0 bases and 6 bases, in that order; junction bases with no gene match: 5. CDR3 DNA sequence: TGTGCCAGCAGCGTAGCTGGACAGGGGCGGGATACGCAGTATTTT. Translated: CASSVAGQGRDTQYF.

The rearrangement links TRBV30 to TRBJ2-1; tentative D call: TRBD1 (5 bases). Germline CDR1 and CDR2: GTSNPN and SVGIG (reference sequence). With 3 bases removed from V and 6 bases from J, the gap between germline ends came to 9 bases. The CDR3 has 12 amino acids. As DNA, the CDR3 is TGTGCCTGGAGACTAACAGGCAATGAGCAGTTCTTC. Protein: CAWRLTGNEQFF.

The rearrangement joins TRBV11-2 to TRBJ2-1; D uncertain. Germline CDR1 is SGHAT and CDR2 is FQNNGV. With 8 bases removed from V and 9 bases from J, the gap between germline ends came to 11 bases. CDR3 length equals 11 residues. This chain's CDR3 is CASFEHSEQFF. The CDR3 bases are TGTGCCAGCTTCGAGCATAGTGAGCAGTTCTTC.

The J gene is TRBJ2-2, the V gene TRBV21-1; TRBD2 is the table's D call and was not checked against the DNA. TRBV21-1 counts as a pseudogene. The CDR3 spans 16 residues. CDR3 bases: TGTGCCAGCAGCAAAGCTAGCGGGAGGGCCATCGGGGAGCTGTTTTTT. It codes for CASSKASGRAIGELFF.

The chain links TRBV19 to TRBJ1-2; 8 positions agree with TRBD1. Germline V gene lookup returns CDR1 LNHDA and CDR2 SQIVND (reference sequence). Germline trimming cut 5 bases from V and 5 bases from J; bases unmatched to any gene: 7. The CDR3 spans 14 residues. DNA of the CDR3: TGTGCCAGTAGTCCCGCCCAGGGGGCTTATGGCTACACCTTC. Amino acids: CASSPAQGAYGYTF.

Only one count was recorded for this clone. J is TRBJ1-5 and V is TRBV9; D is ambiguous. The CDR3 loop spans 14 amino acids. In germline, CDR1 is SGDLS, CDR2 YYNGEE. V lost 1 base and J 3 bases, leaving 8 bases between the germline ends. The CDR3 is CASSVTPDNQPQHF. The DNA of the CDR3 is TGTGCCAGCAGCGTAACCCCAGACAATCAGCCCCAGCATTTT.

V is TRBV5-6 and J is TRBJ2-1; 13 bases line up with TRBD2. This CDR3 has 17 residues. Germline assignment: CDR1 SGHDT and CDR2 YYEEEE. Unmatched junction bases numbered 10, after V lost 3 bases and J lost 7 bases. CDR3 in amino acids: CASSSGTGLAGDNEQFF. In DNA, the CDR3 is TGTGCCAGCAGCTCCGGAACCGGACTAGCGGGAGATAATGAGCAGTTCTTC.

This clone was detected only a few times. This chain links TRBV5-1 with TRBJ2-5; 7 bases line up with TRBD1. V shed 0 bases and J 4 bases; nucleotides not matched to a gene: 12. CDR1 and CDR2 from the germline V gene are SGHRS and YFSETQ. The CDR3 length is 17 residues. The DNA for the CDR3 is TGCGCCAGCAGCTTGGCCTGGGACAGAAGGGTCGGAGAGACCCAGTACTTC. It encodes CASSLAWDRRVGETQYF. The variable domain in full, with the rest retrieved from reference TRBV5-1 and TRBJ2-5, is KAGVTQTPRYLIKTRGQQVTLSCSPISGHRSVSWYQQTPGQGLQFLFEYFSETQRNKGNFPGRFSGRQFSNSRSEMNVSTLELGDSALYLCASSLAWDRRVGETQYFGPGTRLLVL.

V gene TRBV6-2 or TRBV6-3 combines with J gene TRBJ2-7; no reliable D call. CDR3 length equals 14 residues. Looked up from germline, CDR1 is MNHEY and CDR2 is SVGEGT. Trimming removed 0 bases at V and 0 bases at J, with 6 bases between. The CDR3 reads CASSYSYSSYEQYF. The CDR3 DNA reads TGTGCCAGCAGTTACTCGTACAGCTCCTACGAGCAGTACTTC.